The T cell receptor beta chain under discussion was sequenced for a study of a mutant IDH1 vaccine in newly diagnosed glioma. Looking at the study overall: Vaccination started 4-6 weeks after radiotherapy alone, or with temozolomide cycles. Earlier therapy was either radiotherapy, temozolomide, or both, and most got both. The study's findings and limits: Researchers report vaccine-induced immune responses in 93.3% of patients. Top peripheral T cell clonotype shifts appeared unrelated to pseudoprogression.

The assay was immunoSEQ multiplex PCR, and TCRdb's table has in-frame clones only and misses some. Seen here are about 55,000 clones, 75% to 85% observed once, and the top ten hold approximately 6.2%. Time point given: week 23, last vaccination. Doses comprised 300 ug of mutant IDH1 20-mer peptide each, plus topical imiquimod. Notes on this clone: Its specificity is not known.

The specimen comprised PBMCs, sampled from a glioma patient whose treatment included an IDH1 peptide vaccine. This sequence originates from a middle-aged man with glioma.

Here the CDR3 reads CASSYDRDEQYF. The DNA for the CDR3 is TGTGCCAGCTCCTACGACAGGGATGAGCAGTACTTC. The genes are TRBV18 and TRBJ2-7; 7 nucleotides agree with TRBD1. In germline, CDR1 is KGHSH, CDR2 LQKENI. CDR3 length: 12 amino acids. V lost 6 bases to trimming and J lost 7 bases; unmatched junction nucleotides: 6. Combining the CDR3 with reference TRBV18 and TRBJ2-7 gives the whole variable domain NAGVMQNPRHLVRRRGQEARLRCSPMKGHSHVYWYRQLPEEGLKFMVYLQKENIIDESGMPKERFSAEFPKEGPSILRIQQVVRGDSAAYFCASSYDRDEQYFGPGTRLTVT.